These 3 T cell receptor beta chains were sequenced from one sample in a study of blood T cells in healthy people across ages. PCR was performed a second time for 7 to 11 cycles using a sample-barcoded 5' primer and a J-beta primer mix. TCRdb reprocessed the 5' RACE reads with MiXCR, giving one entry per CDR3 protein. The sample lists about 1.1 million distinct CDR3 sequences, around two fifths occurring once. The source material was blood. The source of these receptors is a man between 18 and 35 years old in good health.

The gene calls are TRBV6-5 and TRBJ1-5, with a tentative D call TRBD1 (6 bases). Germline-derived CDR1 and CDR2 are MNHEY and SVGAGI. CDR3 size: 13 residues. V was trimmed by 7 bases and J by 2 bases, leaving 9 bases between them. The CDR3 DNA reads TGTGCCAGCACTGGACAGCGCAATCAGCCCCAGCATTTT. It encodes CASTGQRNQPQHF.

The J gene is TRBJ2-1, the V gene TRBV12-5; the D is unclear. Trimming removed 1 base from V and 7 bases from J, with 8 bases in between. This CDR3 is 13 amino acids long. CDR1 LGHNT and CDR2 FRNRAP come from the germline V gene. CDR3 sequence (DNA): TGTGCTAGTGGTTTGGGGGTTGGGAATGAGCAGTTCTTC. Protein product: CASGLGVGNEQFF.

This clonotype was counted a few times. Here the CDR3 reads CASSPGRSSNQPQHF. CDR3 in DNA: TGCGCCAGCAGCCCGGGACGGTCTAGCAATCAGCCCCAGCATTTT. The genes are TRBV4-3 and TRBJ1-5; a weak D match, TRBD1 (5 bases). The CDR3 runs 15 residues. The germline V gene encodes CDR1 LGHNA and CDR2 YSLEER. V was clipped by 4 bases and J by 0 bases, with 10 bases between them.